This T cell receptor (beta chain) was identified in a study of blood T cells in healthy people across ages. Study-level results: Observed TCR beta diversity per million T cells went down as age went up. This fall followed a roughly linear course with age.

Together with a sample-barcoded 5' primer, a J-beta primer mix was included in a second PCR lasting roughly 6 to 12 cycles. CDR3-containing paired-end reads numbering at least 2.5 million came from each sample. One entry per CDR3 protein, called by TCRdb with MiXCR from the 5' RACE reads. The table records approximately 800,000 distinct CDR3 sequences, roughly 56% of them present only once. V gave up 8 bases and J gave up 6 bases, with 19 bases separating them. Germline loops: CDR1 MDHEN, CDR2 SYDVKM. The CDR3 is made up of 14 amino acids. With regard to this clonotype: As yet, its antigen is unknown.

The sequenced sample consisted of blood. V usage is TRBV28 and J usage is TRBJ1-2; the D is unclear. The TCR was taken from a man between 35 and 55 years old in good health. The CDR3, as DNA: TGTGCCAGCGCCCTTGATGGTAGGGTAGATGGCTACACCTTC. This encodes CASALDGRVDGYTF.